This T cell receptor beta chain emerged from a study of OX40 agonist ivuxolimab in advanced cancers. The study, taken as a whole, reports: Mean expanded clone counts were higher in CD8+ than CD4+ T cells.

Germline V gives CDR1 SGHNT, CDR2 YENEEA. The CDR3 is 16 amino acids. J was trimmed by 8 bases and V by 5 bases; bases with no gene match: 16. Assay: immunoSEQ multiplex PCR; the TCRdb copy retains only in-frame clones and omits some. The top ten hold approximately 2.8% of the sample, which has about 58,000 clones, around four fifths seen once. Comments on this clone: As yet, its antigen is unknown.

The rearrangement uses TRBV11-3 and TRBJ1-1, with 8 positions matching TRBD1. This specimen was CD4+ or CD8+ T cells sorted from blood, taken in a trial of the OX40 agonist ivuxolimab. This clonotype was obtained from an adult with an advanced solid tumor such as melanoma, head and neck, liver or kidney cancer. CDR3 coding DNA: TGTGCCAGCAGCCCCCAGGGACAGGACTCTGGCGGCGAAGCTTTCTTT. Translation: CASSPQGQDSGGEAFF.